These T cell receptor beta chains were read from a single sample in a study of blood T cell repertoires in COVID-19. The protocol was immunoSEQ multiplex PCR, while the TCRdb copy is restricted to in-frame clones and leaves out a portion. Counted here are around 63,000 clones, approximately 91% occurring once; the ten biggest clones make up less than 4.5%. Sequences were obtained from peripheral blood. The receptors originated from a man in his fifties or sixties with active COVID-19. The CDR3 runs from the conserved cysteine through the conserved F or W. The D gene is left open where the match is weak. Clone size is shown for a subset of rows, as once, few, many or a class of expanded clone.

TRBD1,.,TRBJ1-5,TRBV2,TGTGCCAGCAGTTCCGGGACAGGGAAGGGTCAGCCCCAGCATTTT,CASSSGTGKGQPQHF
.,.,TRBJ1-1,TRBV13,TGTGCCAGCAGCTTAGGGGGAGGGGCTTTCTTT,CASSLGGGAFF
.,.,TRBJ2-1,TRBV6-5,TGTGCCAGCAGCCCCGGGACTTCCAAATACAATGAGCAGTTCTTC,CASSPGTSKYNEQFF
.,.,TRBJ1-3,TRBV5-1,TGCGCCAGCAGCCTACAATCCTTAGCAACTGGAAACACCATATATTTT,CASSLQSLATGNTIYF
.,.,TRBJ1-4,TRBV4-1,TGCGCCAGCAGCCAAGATAGGGGGGAAAAACTGTTTTTT,CASSQDRGEKLFF
TRBD2,once,TRBJ2-1,TRBV2,TGTGCCAGCAGTGGACTAGCGGGGTACAATGAGCAGTTCTTC,CASSGLAGYNEQFF
.,.,TRBJ2-7,TRBV11-3,TGTGCCAGCAGCTCGAGGGTGGGCAGGACTATCTCCTACGAGCAGTACTTC,CASSSRVGRTISYEQYF
TRBD1,.,TRBJ1-6,TRBV30,TGTGCCTGGGCCGCAGGGGGTAATTCACCCCTCCACTTT,CAWAAGGNSPLHF
TRBD1,once,TRBJ1-2,TRBV30,TGTGCCTGGGACAGGGGGGACTATGGCTACACCTTC,CAWDRGDYGYTF
TRBD1,.,TRBJ1-2,TRBV29-1,TGCAGCACGCGGACAGGGGTTGATGGCTACACCTTC,CSTRTGVDGYTF
TRBD1,.,TRBJ2-3,TRBV2,TGTGCCAGCGGGACAGGAATCACAGATACGCAGTATTTT,CASGTGITDTQYF
.,.,TRBJ1-1,TRBV5-1,TGCGCCAGCAGCCCCGGCGGGCAAAAAGCTTTCTTT,CASSPGGQKAFF
.,.,TRBJ1-2,TRBV5-1,TGCGCCAGCAGCCCCCTGGTGGGGGGGGCTTATGGCTACACCTTC,CASSPLVGGAYGYTF
.,.,TRBJ1-2,TRBV19,TGTGCCGGAGGATCGTCCCTTTATGGCTACACCTTC,CAGGSSLYGYTF
.,.,TRBJ1-4,TRBV9,TGTGCCAGCAGCGTAGTAGGGGCCGTGGATGAAAAACTGTTTTTT,CASSVVGAVDEKLFF
.,.,TRBJ2-7,TRBV24-1,TGTGCCACTCTATTCAGGGGGGCCGAGCAGTACTTC,CATLFRGAEQYF
TRBD1,.,TRBJ2-7,TRBV7-9,TGTGCCAGCAGGCCCGGGACAGGGGGGTCCGGAATCTCCTACGAGCAGTACTTC,CASRPGTGGSGISYEQYF
.,.,TRBJ2-2,TRBV11-3,TGTGCCAGCAGCGCCCCCAGGGGAGAGCTGTTTTTT,CASSAPRGELFF
.,.,TRBJ2-5,TRBV25-1,TGTGCCAGCAGTACAGGGTCGGGTAGTATAGAGACCCAGTACTTC,CASSTGSGSIETQYF
.,.,TRBJ1-1,TRBV18,TGTGCCAGCTCACCACGGCGAGGAGCTTTCTTT,CASSPRRGAFF
.,few,TRBJ1-1,TRBV7-9,TGTGCCAGCAGCTTAGCGCAACAGGGTGAAGCTTTCTTT,CASSLAQQGEAFF
.,.,TRBJ1-1,TRBV5-1,TGCGCCAGCAGCTCTCAAGACTCGAACACTGAAGCTTTCTTT,CASSSQDSNTEAFF
.,.,TRBJ2-6,TRBV3-1/TRBV3-2,TGTGCCAGCTCCCTAGCTGGGGCCAACGTCCTGACTTTC,CASSLAGANVLTF
TRBD1,few,TRBJ1-1,TRBV4-1,TGCGCCAGCAGCCTCGGGACAGGCCGAGCCGCTGAAGCTTTCTTT,CASSLGTGRAAEAFF
TRBD2,.,TRBJ2-2,TRBV4-2,TGTGCCAGCAGCCAAGTTCGCGGGGGGGATACCGGGGAGCTGTTTTTT,CASSQVRGGDTGELFF
.,.,TRBJ1-3,TRBV6-5,TGTGCCAGCAGTTACTATGGACAGTCGGGCACCATATATTTT,CASSYYGQSGTIYF
TRBD2,once,TRBJ2-1,TRBV2,TGTGCCAGCTATAGCGGGGGGGCAAATAATGAGCAGTTCTTC,CASYSGGANNEQFF
.,.,TRBJ1-4,TRBV15,TGTGCCACCAGCAGAGACCGGACGGGGACAACTAATGAAAAACTGTTTTTT,CATSRDRTGTTNEKLFF
TRBD2,.,TRBJ2-5,TRBV7-9,TGTGCCAGCAGCCCCCCAATTGGAGCGGGGGGGCAAGAGACCCAGTACTTC,CASSPPIGAGGQETQYF
.,few,TRBJ1-1,TRBV6-1,TGTGCCAGCAGTGAGGGGGCGCACACTGAAGCTTTCTTT,CASSEGAHTEAFF
.,.,TRBJ2-3,TRBV5-4,TGTGCCAGCAGCTTAAGGGGAAACACAGATACGCAGTATTTT,CASSLRGNTDTQYF